The 26 T cell receptor beta chains presented below share a single source sample, sequenced in a study of spatial heterogeneity in lung cancer (dated 2019 in TCRdb). Taken with the paper, the label for time point translates to: sample taken at primary tumor resection. Libraries were prepared through 5' RACE. Sequencer: NextSeq 500. The public sequencing data were trimmed at Q25 with fastp and processed into clonotypes with MiXCR by TCRdb, which kept only in-frame beta chains. One record per CDR3 amino acid sequence lists the most common genes and DNA. This sample has about 48,000 distinct CDR3 sequences in its table, and less than 5.5% of those were observed once. The ten top clones hold approximately 12% of the sample. The source material was PBMCs, sampled at surgery. Source of these receptors: a male donor with early-stage non-small cell lung cancer.

The chain combines TRBV6-6 with TRBJ1-5; no reliable D call. The CDR3 totals 12 residues. CDR1 and CDR2 from the germline V gene are MNHNY and SVGAGI (reference sequence). Trimming removed 2 bases from V and 9 bases from J, with 8 bases in between. CDR3: CASSYGFVPQHF. The CDR3 DNA reads TGTGCCAGCAGTTACGGGTTTGTGCCCCAGCATTTT.

This clonotype was seen at least ten times. The chain employs TRBV5-1 and TRBJ2-1, with D perhaps TRBD2 (5 bases). The CDR3 has 18 residues. The V gene lost 4 bases and the J gene lost 5 bases, with 25 bases spanning the gap. Germline assignment: CDR1 SGHRS and CDR2 YFSETQ. Written as DNA, the CDR3 is TGCGCCAGCAGCCTCTGGGTTAGCGTTAGCCCTCTTAACAATGAGCAGTTCTTC. This codes for CASSLWVSVSPLNNEQFF. The complete variable domain, with remaining parts taken from reference TRBV5-1 and TRBJ2-1, reads KAGVTQTPRYLIKTRGQQVTLSCSPISGHRSVSWYQQTPGQGLQFLFEYFSETQRNKGNFPGRFSGRQFSNSRSEMNVSTLELGDSALYLCASSLWVSVSPLNNEQFFGPGTRLTVL.

Ten or more counts support this clonotype. This chain joins TRBV5-6 and TRBJ2-1; D is ambiguous. CDR1 is SGHDT, CDR2 YYEEEE, per germline. This CDR3 has 14 amino acids. V shed 6 bases and J shed 3 bases, with 13 bases lying between them. The CDR3: CASTPFGSYNEQFF. CDR3 coding DNA: TGTGCCAGCACCCCTTTCGGTAGCTACAATGAGCAGTTCTTC.

Many counts were recorded for this clonotype. CDR3 region: CASSPTSGSSYNEQFF. The DNA of the CDR3 is TGTGCCAGCAGTCCCACTAGCGGTAGCTCCTACAATGAGCAGTTCTTC. This sequence joins TRBV7-2 and TRBJ2-1, with 8 positions matching TRBD2. Looked up from germline, CDR1 is SGHTA and CDR2 is FQGNSA. This CDR3 contains 16 residues. V dropped 6 bases and J dropped 0; count of bases not matched to a gene: 7.

This clonotype showed up many times. V is TRBV27 and J is TRBJ2-3; the match to TRBD1 covers 7 bases. The CDR3 runs 14 residues. The germline CDR1 and CDR2 sequences are MNHEY and SMNVEV (reference sequence). V trimming: 6 bases; J trimming: 1 base; junction bases outside the gene matches: 4. CDR3 residues: CASRRQGGTDTQYF. The CDR3 DNA reads TGTGCCAGCAGACGACAGGGCGGCACAGATACGCAGTATTTT.

CDR3 loop: CAWSKDHEQYF. CDR3 bases: TGTGCCTGGAGTAAAGACCACGAGCAGTACTTC. The gene calls are TRBV30 and TRBJ2-7; D is unclear. The V end was cut by 2 bases, the J end by 5 bases, with 7 bases between. CDR1 GTSNPN and CDR2 SVGIG come from the germline V gene (reference sequence). This CDR3 contains 11 residues.

This clonotype was counted ten times or more. The chain is built from TRBV14 and TRBJ1-1; tentative D call: TRBD1 (6 bases). V gave up 6 bases and J gave up 0 bases, with 14 bases separating them. The CDR3 contains 15 residues. Germline-derived CDR1 and CDR2 are SGHDN and FVKESK. DNA for the CDR3: TGTGCCAGCAGACCCCTGGGGGGGCTGAACACTGAAGCTTTCTTT. It encodes CASRPLGGLNTEAFF. The entire variable domain, with the rest obtained from reference TRBV14 and TRBJ1-1, is as follows: EAGVTQFPSHSVIEKGQTVTLRCDPISGHDNLYWYRRVMGKEIKFLLHFVKESKQDESGMPNNRFLAERTGGTYSTLKVQPAELEDSGVYFCASRPLGGLNTEAFFGQGTRLTVV.

This clonotype has a handful of counts. The chain carries TRBV6-5 and TRBJ2-2; the match to TRBD2 covers 8 bases. The germline gives CDR1 MNHEY, CDR2 SVGAGI. This CDR3 is built from 14 residues. With 2 bases clipped from V and 7 bases from J, the junction kept 3 bases outside the gene matches. Here the CDR3 reads CASSYGLAGGELFF. In DNA, the CDR3 is TGTGCCAGCAGTTACGGCCTAGCGGGCGGGGAGCTGTTTTTT.

At least ten counts were recorded for this clonotype. The J gene is TRBJ2-1, the V gene TRBV12-3 or TRBV12-4; perhaps TRBD2 as D (6 bases). The CDR3 covers 14 residues. V dropped 7 bases and J dropped 6 bases, with 16 bases sitting between them. The CDR3 DNA is TGTGCCAGCAAGGGTGCGGGACGGGTCAATGAGCAGTTCTTC. This gives the protein CASKGAGRVNEQFF.

There are many counts of this clonotype. The V call is TRBV19, the J call TRBJ2-1; 7 nucleotides agree with TRBD2. The V and J ends lost 3 bases and 10 bases, in that order; junction bases with no gene match: 12. Germline loops: CDR1 LNHDA, CDR2 SQIVND (reference sequence). The CDR3 is made up of 15 amino acids. CDR3 sequence: CASSMTGTTNGEQFF. The CDR3 DNA sequence: TGTGCCAGTAGTATGACCGGGACTACTAACGGGGAGCAGTTCTTC.

The chain is built from TRBV6-6 and TRBJ2-7, with D perhaps TRBD1 or TRBD2 (5 bases each). This CDR3 contains 13 residues. Between the trimmed V and J ends, which lost 5 bases and 1 base, there was a span of 9 bases. From germline, CDR1 is MNHNY and CDR2 SVGAGI (reference sequence). CDR3 in amino acids: CASSRDLSYEQYF. CDR3 nucleotide sequence: TGTGCCAGCAGTCGGGACCTTTCCTACGAGCAGTACTTC.

Ten or more counts support this clonotype. The rearrangement joins TRBV7-9 to TRBJ2-2, with 11 bases matching TRBD2. Germline lookup yields CDR1 SEHNR and CDR2 FQNEAQ (reference sequence). After removal of 4 bases from V and 5 bases from J, the junction contained 9 bases not matched to a gene. There are 17 residues in the CDR3. CDR3 sequence: CASSSPRLAGKTGELFF. For the CDR3, the DNA is TGTGCCAGCAGCTCTCCACGACTAGCGGGGAAAACCGGGGAGCTGTTTTTT.

This clonotype was picked up many times. This sequence joins TRBV9 and TRBJ1-3; D may be TRBD1 (5 bases). Trimming removed 2 bases from V and 0 bases from J, with 12 bases in between. This CDR3 is built from 16 residues. The germline gives CDR1 SGDLS, CDR2 YYNGEE. CDR3 bases: TGTGCCAGCAGCGTGGGAACAGGCGTCTCTGGAAACACCATATATTTT. Protein sequence: CASSVGTGVSGNTIYF. The full variable domain, rest sourced from reference TRBV9 and TRBJ1-3, is DSGVTQTPKHLITATGQRVTLRCSPRSGDLSVYWYQQSLDQGLQFLIQYYNGEERAKGNILERFSAQQFPDLHSELNLSSLELGDSALYFCASSVGTGVSGNTIYFGEGSWLTVV.

This clonotype was counted ten times or more. The CDR3 loop reads CATASGTGELFF. The CDR3 DNA reads TGTGCCACAGCGTCCGGGACCGGGGAGCTGTTTTTT. This chain joins TRBV15 and TRBJ2-2; D ambiguous. Per germline, CDR1 LNHNV and CDR2 YYDKDF (reference sequence). The CDR3 is 12 amino acids. V was clipped by 9 bases and J by 5 bases, with 10 bases between them.

This clonotype was seen ten or more times. The rearrangement links TRBV30 to TRBJ2-2; the D gene is possibly TRBD1 (5 bases). CDR3 length: 15 residues. Trimming cost V 1 base and J 3 bases, with 12 bases left between them. CDR1 is GTSNPN and CDR2 is SVGIG in the germline V gene (reference sequence). The CDR3 DNA reads as TGTGCCTGGAGTGGCCCCCGACAGTACACCGGGGAGCTGTTTTTT. This translates into CAWSGPRQYTGELFF.

This clonotype has at least ten counts. The chain has TRBV18 and TRBJ2-2; D is perhaps TRBD1 (6 bases). Trimming pared 2 bases from V and 2 bases from J, leaving 12 bases between. CDR1 and CDR2 (germline): KGHSH, LQKENI. The CDR3 loop spans 16 amino acids. The CDR3 DNA sequence: TGTGCCAGCTCACCAAGGGGACAACTAAACACCGGGGAGCTGTTTTTT. Its protein product is CASSPRGQLNTGELFF.

This clonotype was seen at least ten times. The DNA for the CDR3 is TGCAGTGCTAGATCCCCCGGACAGGGGGCTAACTATGGCTACACCTTC. It is translated as CSARSPGQGANYGYTF. This rearrangement joins TRBV20-1 to TRBJ1-2, with TRBD1 identical over 10 bases. From germline, CDR1 is DFQATT and CDR2 SNEGSKA (reference sequence). After removal of 2 bases from V and 0 bases from J, the junction contained 6 bases not matched to a gene. This CDR3 is 16 amino acids long.

This clonotype was recorded many times. This chain joins TRBV5-1 and TRBJ2-1; TRBD1 matches 7 bases. With V trimmed by 2 bases and J by 1 base, 6 bases remained unmatched. The CDR3 totals 16 residues. Per germline, CDR1 SGHRS and CDR2 YFSETQ. The DNA of the CDR3 is TGCGCCAGCAGCTTAGGGGACAGAATTTCCTACAATGAGCAGTTCTTC. Translated, it gives CASSLGDRISYNEQFF.

This clonotype occurred a few times. The CDR3 DNA reads as TGTGCCAGCAGCTTCCGAACCAATTCACCCCTCCACTTT. Protein sequence: CASSFRTNSPLHF. The chain uses TRBV7-8 and TRBJ1-6; D unresolved. The CDR3 spans 13 residues. V lost 3 bases, J lost 7 bases, and 7 bases lay in between. Germline-derived CDR1 and CDR2 are SGHVS and FQNEAQ.

This clonotype was counted at least ten times. The CDR3 DNA sequence: TGTGCCAGCAGCATCGGGACTAGCGGGAGCTACAATGAGCAGTTCTTC. Translating gives CASSIGTSGSYNEQFF. The chain combines TRBV7-8 with TRBJ2-1; 14 nucleotides agree with TRBD2. The CDR3 runs 16 residues. Germline V gene data show CDR1 as SGHVS and CDR2 as FQNEAQ. With 5 bases clipped from V and 3 bases from J, the junction kept 3 bases outside the gene matches.

This clonotype has a count of ten or more. The gene calls are TRBV27 and TRBJ1-2; 12 positions agree with TRBD1. Germline-derived CDR1 and CDR2 are MNHEY and SMNVEV (reference sequence). Trimming cost V 3 bases and J 6 bases; bases outside gene matches: 5. There are 15 residues in the CDR3. The CDR3 region is CASSLGTGGRDGYTF. The CDR3 nucleotides read TGTGCCAGCAGTTTGGGGACAGGGGGCAGGGATGGCTACACCTTC.

This clonotype was recorded at least ten times. The rearrangement uses TRBV11-1 and TRBJ2-6; the D gene is possibly TRBD2 (5 bases). The germline V and J ends were trimmed by 0 bases and 0 bases, with 15 bases remaining between them. The CDR3 covers 19 residues. The germline CDR1 and CDR2 sequences are SGHAT and FQDESV (reference sequence). The CDR3 DNA sequence: TGTGCCAGCAGCTTAGCGCGTCGGGGAGTCTCCTCTGGGGCCAACGTCCTGACTTTC. The encoded protein is CASSLARRGVSSGANVLTF.

J is TRBJ1-4 and V is TRBV5-5; D not certain. CDR3 length equals 13 residues. Trimming left V 6 bases short and J 4 bases short, with 10 bases between. CDR1 is SGHKS and CDR2 is YYEKEE in the germline V gene (reference sequence). CDR3 nucleotide sequence: TGTGCCAGCACACGGGCGCATAATGAAAAACTGTTTTTT. Amino acid sequence: CASTRAHNEKLFF.

Many counts were recorded for this clonotype. This sequence joins TRBV9 and TRBJ2-5; tentatively, D is TRBD1 (6 bases). Germline lookup yields CDR1 SGDLS and CDR2 YYNGEE. Trimming took 4 bases from V and 1 from J, leaving 11 bases between them. The CDR3 loop spans 14 amino acids. CDR3 loop: CASSPRQAQETQYF. The CDR3 coding sequence is TGTGCCAGCAGCCCCCGACAGGCCCAAGAGACCCAGTACTTC. Using reference TRBV9 and TRBJ2-5 for the parts outside the CDR3, the full variable domain is DSGVTQTPKHLITATGQRVTLRCSPRSGDLSVYWYQQSLDQGLQFLIQYYNGEERAKGNILERFSAQQFPDLHSELNLSSLELGDSALYFCASSPRQAQETQYFGPGTRLLVL.

This clonotype was seen many times. The rearrangement links TRBV6-5 to TRBJ2-5; D uncertain. With 0 bases removed from V and 3 bases from J, the gap between germline ends came to 17 bases. From germline, CDR1 is MNHEY and CDR2 SVGAGI. This CDR3 is 17 amino acids long. CDR3 loop: CASSYSIVGKIKETQYF. In DNA, the CDR3 is TGTGCCAGCAGTTACTCAATCGTAGGGAAGATAAAAGAGACCCAGTACTTC.

This clonotype was recorded at least ten times. The rearrangement uses TRBV20-1 and TRBJ1-5; D gene ambiguous. The germline V gene has CDR1 DFQATT and CDR2 SNEGSKA (reference sequence). The V end lost 1 base, the J end lost 4 bases, and 20 bases lay between the germline ends. This CDR3 has 17 residues. This CDR3 reads CSARVTGSRAGNQPQHF. In nucleotides, the CDR3 is TGCAGTGCTAGAGTAACGGGCTCACGCGCTGGGAATCAGCCCCAGCATTTT.